These 15 T cell receptor beta chains were all obtained from the same sample, sequenced in a study of shared clonotypes between healthy human individuals. The data were produced by immunoSEQ multiplex PCR, yet TCRdb's version contains in-frame clones alone and is incomplete. The table has over a million clones, roughly 75% seen once. Source material: memory CD4+ T cells sorted from blood. Specified subset: CD45RA-negative fraction. The receptors derive from a man aged 18 to 30 in good health.

This clone was seen ten or more times. Other DNA sequences within the sample encode an identical CDR3. V and J are TRBV4-3 and TRBJ2-7, with D possibly being TRBD1 (5 bases). This CDR3 region has 15 residues. V was trimmed by 0 bases and J by 3 bases, leaving 12 bases between them. Germline V gene lookup returns CDR1 LGHNA and CDR2 YSLEER. The CDR3: CASSQDRAGFYEQYF. The DNA of the CDR3 is TGCGCCAGCAGCCAAGATCGGGCAGGGTTCTACGAGCAGTACTTC.

This clone was seen ten or more times. The chain couples TRBV4-1 to TRBJ1-2; the D gene is possibly TRBD1 (5 bases). V was pared by 0 bases and J by 3 bases, with 14 bases between. The CDR3 spans 16 residues. Germline lookup yields CDR1 MGHRA and CDR2 YSYEKL. The CDR3 DNA follows: TGCGCCAGCAGCCAAGATAGATTAGGGGAGGACTATGGCTACACCTTC. It is translated as CASSQDRLGEDYGYTF.

The V gene is TRBV5-4, the J gene TRBJ2-2; 8 nucleotides match TRBD1. CDR1 and CDR2 from the germline V gene are SGHNT and YYREEE (reference sequence). The CDR3 runs 15 residues. V was clipped by 4 bases and J by 7 bases; unmatched bases: 9. The CDR3 DNA sequence: TGTGCCAGCAGCGGCAGGGGGCAGAGTATCGGGGAGCTGTTTTTT. Residues: CASSGRGQSIGELFF.

The gene calls are TRBV15 and TRBJ2-5; TRBD2 matches 10 bases. The CDR3 covers 17 residues. Losses at the gene ends were 2 bases for V and 5 bases for J; bases not matched to a gene: 11. In germline, CDR1 is LNHNV, CDR2 YYDKDF (reference sequence). CDR3 loop: CATSRIPAGGLYETQYF. The CDR3 region has the DNA TGTGCCACCAGCAGAATCCCAGCGGGGGGGCTGTATGAGACCCAGTACTTC.

V is TRBV5-1 and J is TRBJ2-1, with 11 bases aligning to TRBD1. V dropped 3 bases and J dropped 7; count of bases not matched to a gene: 6. The germline V gene has CDR1 SGHRS and CDR2 YFSETQ. The CDR3 contains 15 residues. The CDR3 sequence: CASSSGTGGWNEQFF. The CDR3 nucleotides read TGCGCCAGCAGCTCCGGGACAGGGGGGTGGAATGAGCAGTTCTTC.

The chain has TRBV6-6 and TRBJ2-7, with a possible D match to TRBD1 (5 bases). V gave up 4 bases and J gave up 3 bases, with 10 bases separating them. The germline V gene encodes CDR1 MNHNY and CDR2 SVGAGI (reference sequence). The CDR3 contains 13 residues. Here the CDR3 DNA reads TGTGCCAGCAGTTCGCAGGGTAACTACGAGCAGTACTTC. Translation: CASSSQGNYEQYF.

This clone was detected a few times. The CDR3 reads CASSPPGQGAAQYF. CDR3 sequence (DNA): TGTGCCAGCAGTCCCCCGGGACAGGGGGCCGCGCAGTACTTC. The J gene is TRBJ2-7, the V gene TRBV6-1; 12 bases align to TRBD1. In germline, CDR1 is MNHNS, CDR2 SASEGT. The CDR3 consists of 14 residues. V dropped 5 bases and J dropped 9; count of bases not matched to a gene: 8.

The V gene is TRBV9, the J gene TRBJ2-2; D uncertain. This CDR3 has 13 residues. Germline V CDR1 and CDR2: SGDLS, YYNGEE. V lost 4 bases and J lost 6, with 10 bases in between. In DNA form, the CDR3 reads TGTGCCAGCAGCTCCGCACCTTCCGGGGAGCTGTTTTTT. Translating it yields CASSSAPSGELFF.

The rearrangement uses TRBV30 and TRBJ2-3, with TRBD2 matching over 10 bases. The ends lost 1 base at V and 4 bases at J; junction bases unmatched: 2. The germline CDR1 and CDR2 sequences are GTSNPN and SVGIG (reference sequence). This CDR3 has 14 amino acids. This CDR3 is CAWSERGGADTQYF. The CDR3 DNA follows: TGTGCCTGGAGTGAGCGGGGGGGCGCAGATACGCAGTATTTT.

The V gene is TRBV18, the J gene TRBJ1-2; no clear D. V was trimmed by 0 bases and J by 4 bases, leaving 9 bases between them. Germline V gene data show CDR1 as KGHSH and CDR2 as LQKENI. The CDR3 is 14 residues long. The CDR3: CASSPPGGIYGYTF. The CDR3 region has the DNA TGTGCCAGCTCACCACCGGGAGGGATCTATGGCTACACCTTC. The full variable domain, completed using reference TRBV18 and TRBJ1-2, is NAGVMQNPRHLVRRRGQEARLRCSPMKGHSHVYWYRQLPEEGLKFMVYLQKENIIDESGMPKERFSAEFPKEGPSILRIQQVVRGDSAAYFCASSPPGGIYGYTFGSGTRLTVV.

This clone was detected only a few times. Distinct nucleotide sequences in the sample also encode this CDR3. This chain joins TRBV10-3 and TRBJ1-5; D might be TRBD1 (6 bases). The CDR3 consists of 14 residues. Trimming stripped 0 bases from V and 7 bases from J, with 10 bases between. Germline V CDR1 and CDR2: ENHRY, SYGVKD. The CDR3 loop is CAISESQGGQPQHF. The CDR3, as DNA: TGTGCCATCAGTGAGTCCCAAGGGGGACAGCCCCAGCATTTT.

V usage is TRBV25-1 and J usage is TRBJ1-4, with 7 bases aligning to TRBD1. J lost 11 bases, V lost 2 bases, and 8 bases had no gene match. Germline CDR1 reads MGHDK; CDR2 reads SYGVNS. The CDR3 has 14 residues. The CDR3 here is CASSEDRDRGKLFF. CDR3 DNA: TGTGCCAGCAGTGAAGACCGGGACAGAGGGAAACTGTTTTTT.

This chain connects TRBV5-1 to TRBJ2-7; maybe TRBD2 (6 bases). From germline, CDR1 is SGHRS and CDR2 YFSETQ. V was trimmed by 5 bases and J by 0 bases, leaving 12 bases between them. This CDR3 contains 14 residues. The DNA for the CDR3 is TGCGCCAGCAGACGGGACTTCACCTCCTACGAGCAGTACTTC. This translates into CASRRDFTSYEQYF.

Many counts were recorded for this clone. This specimen includes other DNA sequences encoding the same CDR3. DNA of the CDR3: TGTGCCTGGAGTGTACAGATGAACACTGAAGCTTTCTTT. It is translated as CAWSVQMNTEAFF. V and J are TRBV30 and TRBJ1-1; D not certain. The CDR3 contains 13 residues. The V gene's germline CDR1 is GTSNPN and CDR2 SVGIG (reference sequence). Trimming took 0 bases from V and 0 from J, leaving 5 bases between them.

This chain links TRBV7-9 with TRBJ2-1, with TRBD2 matching 7 bases. The V gene's germline CDR1 is SEHNR and CDR2 FQNEAQ (reference sequence). The CDR3 is made up of 15 amino acids. V lost 5 bases and J lost 0; bases outside the gene matches: 4. In nucleotides, the CDR3 is TGTGCCAGCAGCGGAGCGGGGAGCTCCTACAATGAGCAGTTCTTC. Translation gives CASSGAGSSYNEQFF.